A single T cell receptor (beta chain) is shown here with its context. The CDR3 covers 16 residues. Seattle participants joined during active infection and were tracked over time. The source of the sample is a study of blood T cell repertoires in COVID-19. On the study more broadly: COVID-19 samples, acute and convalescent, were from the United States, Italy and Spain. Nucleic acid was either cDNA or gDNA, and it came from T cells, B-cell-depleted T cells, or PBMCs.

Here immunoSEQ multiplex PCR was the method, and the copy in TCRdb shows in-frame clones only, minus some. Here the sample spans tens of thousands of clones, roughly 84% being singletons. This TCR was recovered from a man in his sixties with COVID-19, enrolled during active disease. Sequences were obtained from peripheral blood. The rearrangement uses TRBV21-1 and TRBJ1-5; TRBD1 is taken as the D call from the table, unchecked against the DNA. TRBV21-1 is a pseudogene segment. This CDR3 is CASSKVGGTGCQPQHF. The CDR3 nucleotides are TGTGCCAGCAGCAAAGTTGGGGGGACAGGTTGTCAGCCCCAGCATTTT.